This T cell receptor beta chain was obtained from a study of control samples from healthy donors and cancer patients. This table comes from immunoSEQ multiplex PCR, and its TCRdb copy is limited to in-frame clones, with some not included. The data contain 100,000 to 150,000 clones, 85% to 95% of them seen just once; the ten biggest clones take up roughly 8.6%. Per germline, CDR1 MNHNS and CDR2 SASEGT. V dropped 0 bases and J dropped 0 bases, with 6 bases sitting between them. The CDR3 runs to 15 residues. This rearrangement joins TRBV6-1 to TRBJ1-3; D possibly corresponds to TRBD1 (5 bases). Sequencing was performed on blood. This receptor was taken from a young man in good health. The CDR3 DNA reads TGTGCCAGCAGTGAAGCGACAGCCTCTGGAAACACCATATATTTT. It specifies CASSEATASGNTIYF.